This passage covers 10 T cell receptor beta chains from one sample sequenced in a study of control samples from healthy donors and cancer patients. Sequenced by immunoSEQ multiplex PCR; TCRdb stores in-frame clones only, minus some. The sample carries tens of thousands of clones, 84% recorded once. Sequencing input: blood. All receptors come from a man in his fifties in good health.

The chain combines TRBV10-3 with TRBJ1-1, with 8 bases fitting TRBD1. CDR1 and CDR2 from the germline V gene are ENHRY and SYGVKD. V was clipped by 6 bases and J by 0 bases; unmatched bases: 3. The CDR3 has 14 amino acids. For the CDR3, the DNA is TGTGCCATCAGGAAGACAGGGGTGAACACTGAAGCTTTCTTT. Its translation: CAIRKTGVNTEAFF.

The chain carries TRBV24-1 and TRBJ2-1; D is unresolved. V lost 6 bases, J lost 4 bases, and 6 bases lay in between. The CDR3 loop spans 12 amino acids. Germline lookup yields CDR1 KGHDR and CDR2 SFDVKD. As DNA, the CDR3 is TGTGCCACCAGTAGGGTATACAATGAGCAGTTCTTC. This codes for CATSRVYNEQFF.

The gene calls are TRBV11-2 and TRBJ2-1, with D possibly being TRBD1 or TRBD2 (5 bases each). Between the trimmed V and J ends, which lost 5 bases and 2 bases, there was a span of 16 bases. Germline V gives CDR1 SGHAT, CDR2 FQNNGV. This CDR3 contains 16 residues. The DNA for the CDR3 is TGTGCCAGCAGCAGAGGCCGGGACGGGACCTACAATGAGCAGTTCTTC. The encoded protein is CASSRGRDGTYNEQFF.

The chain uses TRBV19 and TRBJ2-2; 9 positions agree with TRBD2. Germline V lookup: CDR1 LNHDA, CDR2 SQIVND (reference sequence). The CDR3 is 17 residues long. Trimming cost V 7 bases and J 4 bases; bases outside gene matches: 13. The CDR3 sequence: CASIRSGGPVFTGELFF. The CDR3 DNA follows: TGTGCCAGTATTCGTAGCGGGGGCCCCGTCTTCACCGGGGAGCTGTTTTTT.

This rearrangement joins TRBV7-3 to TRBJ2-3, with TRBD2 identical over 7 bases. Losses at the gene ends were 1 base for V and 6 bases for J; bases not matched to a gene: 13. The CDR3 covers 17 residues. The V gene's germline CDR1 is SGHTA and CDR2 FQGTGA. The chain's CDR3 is CASSLSSPGGFGDTQYF. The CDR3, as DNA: TGTGCCAGCAGCTTAAGCTCTCCGGGAGGATTCGGGGATACGCAGTATTTT.

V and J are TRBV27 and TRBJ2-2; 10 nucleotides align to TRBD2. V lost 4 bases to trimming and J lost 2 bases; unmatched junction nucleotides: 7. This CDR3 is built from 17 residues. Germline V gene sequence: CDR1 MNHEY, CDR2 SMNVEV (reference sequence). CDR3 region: CASSYDSGGPNTGELFF. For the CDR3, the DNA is TGTGCCAGCAGTTATGATAGCGGGGGGCCCAACACCGGGGAGCTGTTTTTT.

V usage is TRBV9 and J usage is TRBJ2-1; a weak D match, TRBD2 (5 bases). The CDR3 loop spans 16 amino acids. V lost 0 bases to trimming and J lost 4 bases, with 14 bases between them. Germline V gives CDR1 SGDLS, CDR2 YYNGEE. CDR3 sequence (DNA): TGTGCCAGCAGCGTAGCTGGGTCGGGAAGATACAATGAGCAGTTCTTC. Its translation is CASSVAGSGRYNEQFF.

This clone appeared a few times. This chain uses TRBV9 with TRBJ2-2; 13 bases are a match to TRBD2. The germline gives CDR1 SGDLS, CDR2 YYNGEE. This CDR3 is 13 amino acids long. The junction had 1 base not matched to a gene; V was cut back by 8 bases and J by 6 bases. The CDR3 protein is CASGLAGAGELFF. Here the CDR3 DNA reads TGTGCCAGTGGACTAGCGGGGGCCGGGGAGCTGTTTTTT.

In DNA, the CDR3 is TGTGCCAGCGCCCTGGAGGGAAGCTACGAGCAGTACTTC. This translates into CASALEGSYEQYF. V usage is TRBV27 and J usage is TRBJ2-7, with D tentatively TRBD2 (6 bases). There are 13 residues in the CDR3. Germline CDR1 reads MNHEY; CDR2 reads SMNVEV (reference sequence). The ends were cut back, 8 bases at V and 3 bases at J, with 14 bases in the middle.

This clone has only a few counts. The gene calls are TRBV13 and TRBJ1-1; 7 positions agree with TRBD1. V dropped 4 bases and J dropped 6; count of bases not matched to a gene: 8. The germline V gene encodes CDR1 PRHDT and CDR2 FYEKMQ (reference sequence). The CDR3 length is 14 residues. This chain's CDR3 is CASSSGQLRPEAFF. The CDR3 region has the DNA TGTGCCAGCAGCTCGGGACAGCTAAGGCCTGAAGCTTTCTTT. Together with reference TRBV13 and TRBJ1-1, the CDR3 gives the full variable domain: AAGVIQSPRHLIKEKRETATLKCYPIPRHDTVYWYQQGPGQDPQFLISFYEKMQSDKGSIPDRFSAQQFSDYHSELNMSSLELGDSALYFCASSSGQLRPEAFFGQGTRLTVV.